The 7 T cell receptor beta chains in this list originate from one sample, sequenced in a study of a mutant IDH1 vaccine in newly diagnosed glioma. Time point specified: week 11, during vaccination. Each dose delivered 300 ug of mutant IDH1 20-mer peptide subcutaneously with imiquimod. Produced via immunoSEQ multiplex PCR; TCRdb's table is partial and in-frame only. The table shows 23,000 or so clones, with roughly 78% occurring only once. The antigens these receptors bind are not known. The sequencing here drew on PBMCs, taken from a glioma patient whose treatment included an IDH1 peptide vaccine. The receptors were gathered from a middle-aged man with glioma.

The chain combines TRBV19 with TRBJ2-1; weak D call: TRBD1 (6 bases). Germline CDR1 reads LNHDA; CDR2 reads SQIVND (reference sequence). Deletions cut 1 base from V and 0 bases from J, with 25 bases between. The CDR3 contains 21 residues. For the CDR3, the DNA is TGTGCCAGTAGTATAGTGAGGGCAGGGGTAACCCCTCGGGGCTCCTACAATGAGCAGTTCTTC. Amino acids: CASSIVRAGVTPRGSYNEQFF.

The chain links TRBV9 to TRBJ2-7, with TRBD2 matching over 12 bases. This CDR3 contains 17 residues. V shed 2 bases, J shed 9 bases, and the junction held 15 bases outside the gene matches. The germline CDR1 and CDR2 sequences are SGDLS and YYNGEE. The CDR3: CASSVGTSGLPYEGQYF. The CDR3 bases are TGTGCCAGCAGCGTCGGGACTAGCGGGTTACCCTACGAAGGGCAGTACTTC.

V is TRBV11-3 and J is TRBJ2-1; 8 positions agree with TRBD1. J gave up 5 bases and V 1 base, and 7 bases lay outside the gene matches. This CDR3 is built from 16 residues. Germline V gene data show CDR1 as SGHNT and CDR2 as YENEEA. The CDR3 nucleotides read TGTGCCAGCAGCTTAGGGCGGACAGGGAGAGACAATGAGCAGTTCTTC. Residues: CASSLGRTGRDNEQFF. The full variable domain, completed using reference TRBV11-3 and TRBJ2-1, is EAGVVQSPRYKIIEKKQPVAFWCNPISGHNTLYWYLQNLGQGPELLIRYENEEAVDDSQLPKDRFSAERLKGVDSTLKIQPAELGDSAVYLCASSLGRTGRDNEQFFGPGTRLTVL.

The genes are TRBV9 and TRBJ2-1; D is undetermined. CDR1 SGDLS and CDR2 YYNGEE come from the germline V gene. The CDR3 consists of 15 residues. V was pared by 0 bases and J by 4 bases, with 11 bases between. The CDR3 region has the DNA TGTGCCAGCAGCGTAGGTCCCGCCGGTTACAATGAGCAGTTCTTC. Its translation is CASSVGPAGYNEQFF.

This clone was seen only once. The chain combines TRBV5-4 with TRBJ2-1, with 9 bases that match TRBD2. Germline V CDR1 and CDR2: SGHNT, YYREEE (reference sequence). Trimming removed 3 bases from V and 10 bases from J; junction bases left unmatched: 14. The CDR3 is 16 residues long. CDR3 sequence reads: CASSWDLVAGEAEQFF. CDR3 DNA sequence: TGTGCCAGCAGCTGGGATTTGGTAGCGGGGGAAGCGGAGCAGTTCTTC.

DNA of the CDR3: TGTGCCAGCAGCCCCCGGGGAGACACAGATACGCAGTATTTT. As protein: CASSPRGDTDTQYF. This chain links TRBV11-3 with TRBJ2-3; tentative D call: TRBD2 (5 bases). This CDR3 is 14 amino acids long. Germline loops: CDR1 SGHNT, CDR2 YENEEA. V shed 5 bases and J shed 2 bases, with 11 bases lying between them.

The chain has TRBV4-3 and TRBJ2-5; TRBD2 matches 7 bases. J lost 4 bases, V lost 0 bases, and 5 bases had no gene match. The CDR3 totals 15 residues. Germline-derived CDR1 and CDR2 are LGHNA and YSLEER. The CDR3 bases are TGCGCCAGCAGCCAAGATTCTAGCGGTATAGAGACCCAGTACTTC. Its translation is CASSQDSSGIETQYF.